This TCR beta chain was captured in a study of OX40 agonist ivuxolimab in advanced cancers. Regarding the study as a whole: CD4+ and CD8+ blood T cells expanded clonally by week 6 at 0.1 to 3.0 mg/kg. Among some nonresponders, normalized T-cell clonal expansion was also low.

TCRdb's table, derived via immunoSEQ multiplex PCR, lists solely in-frame clones and lacks some. The sample carries 38,000 or so clones, roughly 86% recorded once. The V end was cut by 1 base, the J end by 2 bases, with 12 bases between. The CDR3 is made up of 15 amino acids. CDR1 SGHAT and CDR2 FQNNGV come from the germline V gene. As concerns this clone: The antigen is undetermined.

Sequencing used CD4+ or CD8+ T cells sorted from blood, obtained in a trial of the OX40 agonist ivuxolimab. This chain joins TRBV11-2 and TRBJ2-7; no firm D call. This receptor was obtained from an adult with an advanced solid tumor such as melanoma, head and neck, liver or kidney cancer. DNA for the CDR3: TGTGCCAGCAGCTTAGCGCAGACACTACCCTACGAGCAGTACTTC. It codes for CASSLAQTLPYEQYF.